This TCR beta chain was observed in a study of blood T cell repertoires in COVID-19. Study overall: Both acute and convalescent COVID-19 samples were obtained from the United States, Italy and Spain. T cells, B-cell-depleted T cells, or PBMCs supplied cDNA or gDNA.

Patients at the Seattle site were enrolled during active infection and followed longitudinally. As processed by the authors: Estimation of nucleated cell counts was performed using reference gene primer amplification. The table came from immunoSEQ multiplex PCR; TCRdb's copy has only in-frame clones and leaves some out. V and J calls and clone size come straight from that table; D and trimming were deduced from the DNA. The sample has some 220,000 clones, 65% to 90% seen once; the top ten hold about 2.5%. Germline CDR1 reads SNHLY; CDR2 reads FYNNEI. J lost 5 bases, V lost 5 bases, and 5 bases had no gene match. The CDR3 sequence is 14 residues long.

The gene calls are TRBV2 and TRBJ1-1; 10 bases align to TRBD1. Sequencing used peripheral blood. This receptor was obtained from a woman in her 70s with COVID-19, enrolled during active disease. For the CDR3, the DNA is TGTGCCAGCAGTCTCGACAGGGGGCGGACTGAAGCTTTCTTT. Residues: CASSLDRGRTEAFF.